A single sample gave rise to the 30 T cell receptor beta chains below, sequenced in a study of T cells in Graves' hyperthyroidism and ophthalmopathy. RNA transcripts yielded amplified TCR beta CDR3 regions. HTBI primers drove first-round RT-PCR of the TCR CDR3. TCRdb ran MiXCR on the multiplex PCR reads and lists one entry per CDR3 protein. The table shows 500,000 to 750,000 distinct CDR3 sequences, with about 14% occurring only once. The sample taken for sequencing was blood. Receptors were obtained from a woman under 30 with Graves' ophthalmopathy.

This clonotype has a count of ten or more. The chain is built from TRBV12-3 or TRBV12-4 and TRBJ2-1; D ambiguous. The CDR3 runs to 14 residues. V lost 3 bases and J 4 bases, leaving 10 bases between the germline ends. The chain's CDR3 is CASSFGGSYNEQFF. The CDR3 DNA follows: TGTGCCAGCAGTTTCGGCGGCTCATACAATGAGCAGTTCTTC.

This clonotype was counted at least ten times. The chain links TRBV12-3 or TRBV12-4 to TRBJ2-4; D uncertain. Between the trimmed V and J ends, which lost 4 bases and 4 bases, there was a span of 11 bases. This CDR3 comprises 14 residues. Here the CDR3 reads CASSSWGAKNIQYF. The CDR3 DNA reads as TGTGCCAGCAGTTCATGGGGTGCGAAAAACATTCAGTACTTC.

The DNA for the CDR3 is TGTGCCAGCAGTGAAATGGACAGGGGGCATGGCTACACCTTC. It encodes CASSEMDRGHGYTF. This sequence joins TRBV6-1 and TRBJ1-2, with 11 bases fitting TRBD1. This CDR3 has 14 residues. Germline V gene data show CDR1 as MNHNS and CDR2 as SASEGT. The trim removed 2 bases at V and 6 bases at J, leaving 2 bases unmatched.

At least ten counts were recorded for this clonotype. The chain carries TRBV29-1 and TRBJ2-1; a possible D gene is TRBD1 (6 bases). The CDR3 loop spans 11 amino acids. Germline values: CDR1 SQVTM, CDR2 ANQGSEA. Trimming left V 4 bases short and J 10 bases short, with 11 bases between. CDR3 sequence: CSVVQGREQFF. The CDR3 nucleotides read TGCAGCGTTGTACAGGGCCGGGAGCAGTTCTTC.

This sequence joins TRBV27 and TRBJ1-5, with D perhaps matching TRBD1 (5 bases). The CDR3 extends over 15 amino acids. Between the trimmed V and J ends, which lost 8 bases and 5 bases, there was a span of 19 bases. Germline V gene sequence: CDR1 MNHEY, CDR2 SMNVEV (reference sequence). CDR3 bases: TGTGCCAGCGAGTTCATGGGGGGGGGGGATCAGCCCCAGCATTTT. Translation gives CASEFMGGGDQPQHF.

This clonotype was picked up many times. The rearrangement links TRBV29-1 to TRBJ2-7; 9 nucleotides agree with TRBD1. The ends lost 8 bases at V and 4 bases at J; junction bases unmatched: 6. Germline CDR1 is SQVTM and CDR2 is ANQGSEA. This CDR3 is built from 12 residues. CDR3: CSFVDRGYEQYF. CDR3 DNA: TGCAGCTTTGTGGACAGGGGTTACGAGCAGTACTTC.

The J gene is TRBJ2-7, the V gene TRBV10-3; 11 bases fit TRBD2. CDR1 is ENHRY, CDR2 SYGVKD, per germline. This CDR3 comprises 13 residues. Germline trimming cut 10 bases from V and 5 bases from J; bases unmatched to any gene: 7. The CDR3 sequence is CARFSGRANEQYF. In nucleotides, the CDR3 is TGTGCCAGATTTAGCGGGAGGGCCAACGAGCAGTACTTC.

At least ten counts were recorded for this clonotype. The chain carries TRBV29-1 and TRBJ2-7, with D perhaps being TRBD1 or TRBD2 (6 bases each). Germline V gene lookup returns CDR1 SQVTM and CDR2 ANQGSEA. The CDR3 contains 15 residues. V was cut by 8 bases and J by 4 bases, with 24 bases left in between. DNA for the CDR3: TGCAGCCTTGTCCTGTCAGGAAAGGGGGGATACGAGCAGTACTTC. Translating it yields CSLVLSGKGGYEQYF.

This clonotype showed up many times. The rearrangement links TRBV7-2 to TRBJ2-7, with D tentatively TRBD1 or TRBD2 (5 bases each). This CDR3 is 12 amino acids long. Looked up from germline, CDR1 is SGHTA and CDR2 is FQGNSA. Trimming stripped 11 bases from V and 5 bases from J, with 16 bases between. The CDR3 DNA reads TGTGCCTCTAGGGGAGAGGGCCACGAGCAGTACTTC. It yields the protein CASRGEGHEQYF.

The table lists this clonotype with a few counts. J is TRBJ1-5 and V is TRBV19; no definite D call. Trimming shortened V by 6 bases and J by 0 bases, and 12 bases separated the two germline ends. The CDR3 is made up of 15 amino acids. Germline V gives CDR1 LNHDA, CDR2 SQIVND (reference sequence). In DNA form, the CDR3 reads TGTGCCAGTAGGGGCAATAGATATAGCAATCAGCCCCAGCATTTT. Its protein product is CASRGNRYSNQPQHF.

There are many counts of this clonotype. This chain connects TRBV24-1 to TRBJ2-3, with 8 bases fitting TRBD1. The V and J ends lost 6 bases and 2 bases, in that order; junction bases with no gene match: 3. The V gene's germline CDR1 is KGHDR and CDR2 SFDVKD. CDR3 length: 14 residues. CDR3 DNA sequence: TGTGCCACCAGTTCGGGACAGGTCACAGATACGCAGTATTTT. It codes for CATSSGQVTDTQYF.

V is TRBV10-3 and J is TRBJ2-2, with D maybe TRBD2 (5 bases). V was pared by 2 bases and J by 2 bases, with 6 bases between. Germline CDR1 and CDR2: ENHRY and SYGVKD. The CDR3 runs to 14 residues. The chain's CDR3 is CAISERDNTGELFF. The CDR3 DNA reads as TGTGCCATCAGTGAGCGGGATAACACCGGGGAGCTGTTTTTT.

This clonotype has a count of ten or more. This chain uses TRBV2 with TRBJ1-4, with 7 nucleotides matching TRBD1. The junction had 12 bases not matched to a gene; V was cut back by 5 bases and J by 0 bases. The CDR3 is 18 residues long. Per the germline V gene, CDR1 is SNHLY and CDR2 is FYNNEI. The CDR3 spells CASSPGQYVLTTNEKLFF. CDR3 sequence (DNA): TGTGCCAGCAGTCCGGGACAGTACGTTTTAACAACTAATGAAAAACTGTTTTTT.

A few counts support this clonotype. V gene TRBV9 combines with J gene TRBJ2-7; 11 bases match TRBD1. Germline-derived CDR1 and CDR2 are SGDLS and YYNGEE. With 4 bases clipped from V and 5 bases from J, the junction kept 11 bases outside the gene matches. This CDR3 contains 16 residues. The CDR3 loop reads CASSSTSGQGAHEQYF. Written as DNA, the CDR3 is TGTGCCAGCAGCTCCACTTCCGGACAGGGGGCCCACGAGCAGTACTTC.

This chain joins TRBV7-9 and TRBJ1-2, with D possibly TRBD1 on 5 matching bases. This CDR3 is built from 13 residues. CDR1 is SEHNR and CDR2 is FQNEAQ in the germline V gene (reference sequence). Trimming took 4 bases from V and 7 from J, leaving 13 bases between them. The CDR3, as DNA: TGTGCCAGCAGCTCGGGAGGGGCCGGTGGCTACACCTTC. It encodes CASSSGGAGGYTF.

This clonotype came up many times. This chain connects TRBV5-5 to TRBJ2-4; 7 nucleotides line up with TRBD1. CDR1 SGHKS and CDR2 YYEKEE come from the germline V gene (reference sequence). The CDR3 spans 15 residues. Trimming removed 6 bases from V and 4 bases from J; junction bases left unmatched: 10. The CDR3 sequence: CASKTSGTEKNIQYF. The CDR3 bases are TGTGCCAGCAAGACCTCCGGGACAGAGAAAAACATTCAGTACTTC.

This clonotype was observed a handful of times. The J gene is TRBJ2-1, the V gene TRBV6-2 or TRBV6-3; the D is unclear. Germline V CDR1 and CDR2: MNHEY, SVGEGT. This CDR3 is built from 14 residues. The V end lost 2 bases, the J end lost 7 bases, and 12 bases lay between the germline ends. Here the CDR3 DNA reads TGTGCCAGCAGTTACCTTGACCCTGGTAATGAGCAGTTCTTC. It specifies CASSYLDPGNEQFF.

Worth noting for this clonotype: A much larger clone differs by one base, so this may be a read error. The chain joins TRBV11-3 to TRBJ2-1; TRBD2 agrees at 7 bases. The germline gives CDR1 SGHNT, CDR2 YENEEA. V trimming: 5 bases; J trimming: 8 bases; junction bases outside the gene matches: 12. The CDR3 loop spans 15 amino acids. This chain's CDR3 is CASSPRAGEGYEQFF. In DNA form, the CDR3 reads TGTGCCAGCAGCCCTCGGGCGGGAGAAGGGTATGAGCAGTTCTTC.

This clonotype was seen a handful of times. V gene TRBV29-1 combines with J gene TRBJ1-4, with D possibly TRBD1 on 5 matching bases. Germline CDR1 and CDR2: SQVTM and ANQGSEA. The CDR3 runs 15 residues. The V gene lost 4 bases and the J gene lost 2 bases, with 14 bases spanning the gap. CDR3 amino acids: CSVVYTGGTNEKLFF. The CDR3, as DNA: TGCAGCGTTGTATATACGGGGGGGACTAATGAAAAACTGTTTTTT.

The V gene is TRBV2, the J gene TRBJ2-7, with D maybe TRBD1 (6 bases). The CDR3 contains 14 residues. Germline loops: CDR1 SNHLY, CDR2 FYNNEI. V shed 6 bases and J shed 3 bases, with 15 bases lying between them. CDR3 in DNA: TGTGCCAGCAGGGCTCTAGGACAGAACTACGAGCAGTACTTC. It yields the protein CASRALGQNYEQYF.

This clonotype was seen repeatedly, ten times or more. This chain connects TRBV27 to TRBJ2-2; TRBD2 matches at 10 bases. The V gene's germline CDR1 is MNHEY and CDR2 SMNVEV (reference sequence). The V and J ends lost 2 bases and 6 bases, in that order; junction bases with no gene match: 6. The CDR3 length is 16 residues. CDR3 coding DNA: TGTGCCAGCAGTTTAGATCTAGCGGGAGTTCCCGGGGAGCTGTTTTTT. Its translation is CASSLDLAGVPGELFF.

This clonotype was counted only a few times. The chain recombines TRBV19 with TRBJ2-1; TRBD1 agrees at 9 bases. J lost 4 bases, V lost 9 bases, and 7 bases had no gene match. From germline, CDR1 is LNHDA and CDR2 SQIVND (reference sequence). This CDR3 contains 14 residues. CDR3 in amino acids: CASLSGTGYNEQFF. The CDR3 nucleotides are TGTGCCAGCCTCTCCGGGACAGGGTACAATGAGCAGTTCTTC.

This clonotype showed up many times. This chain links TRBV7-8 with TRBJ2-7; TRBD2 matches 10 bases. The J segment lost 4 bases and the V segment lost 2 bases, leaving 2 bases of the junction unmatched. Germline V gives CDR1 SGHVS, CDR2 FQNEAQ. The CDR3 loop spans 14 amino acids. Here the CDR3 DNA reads TGTGCCAGCAGCTTATGGACTAGCGGATACGAGCAGTACTTC. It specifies CASSLWTSGYEQYF.

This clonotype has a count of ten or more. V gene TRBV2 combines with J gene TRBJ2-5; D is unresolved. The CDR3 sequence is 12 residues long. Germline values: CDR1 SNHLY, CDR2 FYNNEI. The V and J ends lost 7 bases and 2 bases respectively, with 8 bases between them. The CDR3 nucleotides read TGTGCCAGCACCCTGGGGCAAGAGACCCAGTACTTC. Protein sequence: CASTLGQETQYF.

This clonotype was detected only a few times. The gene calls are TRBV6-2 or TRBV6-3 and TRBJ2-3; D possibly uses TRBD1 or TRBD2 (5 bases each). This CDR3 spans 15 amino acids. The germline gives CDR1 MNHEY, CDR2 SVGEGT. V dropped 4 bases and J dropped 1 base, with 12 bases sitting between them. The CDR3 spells CASSLGTLRTDTQYF. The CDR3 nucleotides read TGTGCCAGCAGTTTGGGGACCTTACGCACAGATACGCAGTATTTT.

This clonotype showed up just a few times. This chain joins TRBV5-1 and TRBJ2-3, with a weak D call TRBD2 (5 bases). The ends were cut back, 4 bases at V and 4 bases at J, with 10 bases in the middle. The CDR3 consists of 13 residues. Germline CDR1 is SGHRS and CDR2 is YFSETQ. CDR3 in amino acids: CASSGQDSDTQYF. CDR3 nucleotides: TGCGCCAGCAGCGGCCAGGACTCAGATACGCAGTATTTT. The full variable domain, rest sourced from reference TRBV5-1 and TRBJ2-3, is KAGVTQTPRYLIKTRGQQVTLSCSPISGHRSVSWYQQTPGQGLQFLFEYFSETQRNKGNFPGRFSGRQFSNSRSEMNVSTLELGDSALYLCASSGQDSDTQYFGPGTRLTVL.

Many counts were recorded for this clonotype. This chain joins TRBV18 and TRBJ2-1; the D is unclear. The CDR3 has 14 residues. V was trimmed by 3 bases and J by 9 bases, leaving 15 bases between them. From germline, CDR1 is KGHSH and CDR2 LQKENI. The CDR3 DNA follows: TGTGCCAGCTCACCCCCCAGGCTCCGCGGTGAGCAGTTCTTC. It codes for CASSPPRLRGEQFF.

The CDR3, as DNA: TGTGCCAGCAGCCTCACTAGCGGGAGGGTTGCAGATACGCAGTATTTT. Encoded protein: CASSLTSGRVADTQYF. The chain has TRBV9 and TRBJ2-3; 13 bases agree with TRBD2. CDR3 size: 16 residues. Germline CDR1 and CDR2: SGDLS and YYNGEE. The J segment lost 4 bases and the V segment lost 4 bases, leaving 6 bases of the junction unmatched.

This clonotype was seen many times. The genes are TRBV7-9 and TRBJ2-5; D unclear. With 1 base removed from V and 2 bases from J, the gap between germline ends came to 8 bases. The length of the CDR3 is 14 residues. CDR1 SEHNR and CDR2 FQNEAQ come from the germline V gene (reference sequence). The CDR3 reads CASSLVAVQETQYF. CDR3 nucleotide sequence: TGTGCCAGCAGCTTAGTAGCTGTACAAGAGACCCAGTACTTC.

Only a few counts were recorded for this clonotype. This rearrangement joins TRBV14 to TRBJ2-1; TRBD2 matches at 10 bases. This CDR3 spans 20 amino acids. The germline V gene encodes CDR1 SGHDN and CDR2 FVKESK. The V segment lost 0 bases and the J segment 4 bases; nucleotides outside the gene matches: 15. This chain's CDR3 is CASSQDRFQAGGPSYNEQFF. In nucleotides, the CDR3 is TGTGCCAGCAGCCAAGATAGGTTCCAAGCGGGAGGGCCGTCGTACAATGAGCAGTTCTTC.